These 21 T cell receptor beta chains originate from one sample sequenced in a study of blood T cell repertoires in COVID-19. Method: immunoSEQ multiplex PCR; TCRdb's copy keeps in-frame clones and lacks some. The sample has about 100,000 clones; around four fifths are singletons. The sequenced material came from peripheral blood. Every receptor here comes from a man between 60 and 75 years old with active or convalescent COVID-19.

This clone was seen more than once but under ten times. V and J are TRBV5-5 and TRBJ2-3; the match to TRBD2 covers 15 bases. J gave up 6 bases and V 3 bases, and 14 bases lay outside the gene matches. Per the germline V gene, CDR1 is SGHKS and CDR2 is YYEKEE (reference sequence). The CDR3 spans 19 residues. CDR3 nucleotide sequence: TGTGCCAGCAGCTCCCCAGCCGGGACTAGCGGGAGGCCGGCGGATACGCAGTATTTT. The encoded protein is CASSSPAGTSGRPADTQYF. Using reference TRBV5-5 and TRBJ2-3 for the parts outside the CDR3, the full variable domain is DAGVTQSPTHLIKTRGQQVTLRCSPISGHKSVSWYQQVLGQGPQFIFQYYEKEERGRGNFPDRFSARQFPNYSSELNVNALLLGDSALYLCASSSPAGTSGRPADTQYFGPGTRLTVL.

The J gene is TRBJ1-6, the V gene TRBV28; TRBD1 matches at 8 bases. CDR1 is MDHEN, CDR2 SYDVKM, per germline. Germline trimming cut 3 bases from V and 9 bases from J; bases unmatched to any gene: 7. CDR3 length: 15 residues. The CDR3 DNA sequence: TGTGCCAGCAGTTTTGCAGGGGGCGAAAGTTCACCCCTCCACTTT. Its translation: CASSFAGGESSPLHF.

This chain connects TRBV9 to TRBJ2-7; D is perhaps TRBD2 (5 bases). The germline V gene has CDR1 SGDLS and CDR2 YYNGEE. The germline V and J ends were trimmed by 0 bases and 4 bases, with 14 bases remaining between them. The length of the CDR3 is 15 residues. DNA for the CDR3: TGTGCCAGCAGCGTAGCGAGCGGCCTTACTTACGAGCAGTACTTC. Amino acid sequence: CASSVASGLTYEQYF.

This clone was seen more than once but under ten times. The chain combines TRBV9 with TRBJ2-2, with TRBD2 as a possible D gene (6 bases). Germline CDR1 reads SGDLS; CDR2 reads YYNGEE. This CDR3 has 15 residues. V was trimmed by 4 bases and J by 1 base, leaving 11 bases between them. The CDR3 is CASSPNGGNTGELFF. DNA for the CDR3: TGTGCCAGCAGCCCTAACGGGGGGAACACCGGGGAGCTGTTTTTT.

CDR3 sequence (DNA): TGTGCCACCAGCGGGGGGGGATTAGCGGCTCAAGAGACCCAGTACTTC. Its protein is CATSGGGLAAQETQYF. The V gene is TRBV15, the J gene TRBJ2-5; 7 nucleotides match TRBD2. J lost 2 bases, V lost 5 bases, and 11 bases had no gene match. Looked up from germline, CDR1 is LNHNV and CDR2 is YYDKDF (reference sequence). The CDR3 totals 16 residues.

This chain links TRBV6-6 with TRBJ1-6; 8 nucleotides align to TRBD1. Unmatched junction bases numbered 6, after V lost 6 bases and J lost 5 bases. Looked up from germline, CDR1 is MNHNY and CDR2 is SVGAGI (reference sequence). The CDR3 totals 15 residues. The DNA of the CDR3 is TGTGCCAGCAGGGAGGGACAGGAGAATAATTCACCCCTCCACTTT. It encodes CASREGQENNSPLHF.

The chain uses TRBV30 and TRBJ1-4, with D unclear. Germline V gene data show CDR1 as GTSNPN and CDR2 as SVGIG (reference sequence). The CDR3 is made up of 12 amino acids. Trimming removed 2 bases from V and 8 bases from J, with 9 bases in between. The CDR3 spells CAWSPHQEKLFF. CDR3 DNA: TGTGCCTGGAGTCCACACCAGGAAAAACTGTTTTTT.

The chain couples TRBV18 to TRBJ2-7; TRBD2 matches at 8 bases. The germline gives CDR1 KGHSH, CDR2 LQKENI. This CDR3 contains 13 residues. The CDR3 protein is CASSPRTGGPRNV. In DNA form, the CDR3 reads TGTGCCAGCTCACCACGGACGGGAGGGCCTCGGAACGTC.

CDR3 region: CASSLGGKQPQHF. In nucleotides, the CDR3 is TGTGCCAGCAGTTTAGGGGGGAAGCAGCCCCAGCATTTT. This sequence joins TRBV28 and TRBJ1-5; D possibly corresponds to TRBD1 (5 bases). The CDR3 is 13 residues long. Germline CDR1 MDHEN, CDR2 SYDVKM. V was trimmed by 2 bases and J by 7 bases, leaving 9 bases between them.

The CDR3 loop reads CASSWGQEFNEQFF. The CDR3 nucleotides are TGTGCCAGCAGTTGGGGACAGGAGTTCAATGAGCAGTTCTTC. This rearrangement joins TRBV28 to TRBJ2-1; 8 bases are shared with TRBD1. Germline V gene sequence: CDR1 MDHEN, CDR2 SYDVKM. This CDR3 is 14 amino acids long. The V segment lost 4 bases and the J segment 6 bases; nucleotides outside the gene matches: 5.

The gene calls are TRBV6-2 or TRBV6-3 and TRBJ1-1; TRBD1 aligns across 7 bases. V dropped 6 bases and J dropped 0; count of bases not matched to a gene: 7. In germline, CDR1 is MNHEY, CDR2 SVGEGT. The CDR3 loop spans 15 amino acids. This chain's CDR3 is CASSLHRGMNTEAFF. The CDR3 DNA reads TGTGCCAGCAGCTTACACAGGGGAATGAACACTGAAGCTTTCTTT.

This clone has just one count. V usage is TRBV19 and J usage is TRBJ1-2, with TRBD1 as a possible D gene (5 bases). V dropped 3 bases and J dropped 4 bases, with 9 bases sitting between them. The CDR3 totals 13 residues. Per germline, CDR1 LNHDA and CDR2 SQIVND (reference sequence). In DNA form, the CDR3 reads TGTGCCAGTAGTATCGAGACAGCCTATGGCTACACCTTC. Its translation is CASSIETAYGYTF.

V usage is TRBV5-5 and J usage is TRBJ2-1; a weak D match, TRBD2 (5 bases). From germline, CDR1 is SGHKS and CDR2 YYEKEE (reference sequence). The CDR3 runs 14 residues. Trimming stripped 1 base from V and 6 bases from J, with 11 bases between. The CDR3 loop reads CASSLSAGLNEQFF. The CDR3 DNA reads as TGTGCCAGCAGCTTGTCAGCAGGACTCAATGAGCAGTTCTTC.

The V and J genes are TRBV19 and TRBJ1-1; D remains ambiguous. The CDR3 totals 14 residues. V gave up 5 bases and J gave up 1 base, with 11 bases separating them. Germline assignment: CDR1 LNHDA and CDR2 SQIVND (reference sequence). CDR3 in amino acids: CASSFRFGNTEAFF. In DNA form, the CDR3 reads TGTGCCAGTAGTTTCCGGTTCGGGAACACTGAAGCTTTCTTT.

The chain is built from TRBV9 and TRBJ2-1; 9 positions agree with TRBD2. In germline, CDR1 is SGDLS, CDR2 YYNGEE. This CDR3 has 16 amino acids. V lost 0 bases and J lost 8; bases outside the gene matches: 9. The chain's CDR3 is CASSVAGSGRLDEQFF. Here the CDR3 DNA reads TGTGCCAGCAGCGTAGCCGGTAGCGGGAGATTGGATGAGCAGTTCTTC.

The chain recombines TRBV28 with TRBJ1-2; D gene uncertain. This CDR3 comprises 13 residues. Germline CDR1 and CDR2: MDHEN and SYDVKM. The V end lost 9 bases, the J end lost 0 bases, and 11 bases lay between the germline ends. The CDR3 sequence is CASSITANYGYTF. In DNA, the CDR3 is TGTGCCAGTTCGATAACAGCTAACTATGGCTACACCTTC.

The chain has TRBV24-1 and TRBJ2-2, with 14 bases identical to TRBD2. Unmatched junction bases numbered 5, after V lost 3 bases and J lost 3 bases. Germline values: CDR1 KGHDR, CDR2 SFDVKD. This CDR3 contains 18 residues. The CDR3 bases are TGTGCCACCAGTGATCAACCGGGACTAGCGGGAGACACCGGGGAGCTGTTTTTT. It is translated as CATSDQPGLAGDTGELFF.

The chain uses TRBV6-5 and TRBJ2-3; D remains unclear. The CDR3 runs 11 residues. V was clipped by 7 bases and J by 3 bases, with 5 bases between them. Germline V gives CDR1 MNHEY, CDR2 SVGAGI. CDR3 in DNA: TGTGCCAGCACGACAACAGATACGCAGTATTTT. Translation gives CASTTTDTQYF.

The CDR3: CASGRGTDTQYF. In nucleotides, the CDR3 is TGTGCCAGCGGGAGGGGCACAGATACGCAGTATTTT. The chain joins TRBV6-5 to TRBJ2-3, with 7 bases aligning to TRBD2. Germline lookup yields CDR1 MNHEY and CDR2 SVGAGI. V was pared by 8 bases and J by 1 base, with 0 bases of the junction left unmatched. The CDR3 is 12 amino acids.

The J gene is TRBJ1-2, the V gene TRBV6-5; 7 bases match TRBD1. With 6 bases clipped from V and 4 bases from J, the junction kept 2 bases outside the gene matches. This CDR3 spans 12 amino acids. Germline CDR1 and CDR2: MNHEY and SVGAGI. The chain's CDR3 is CASRWDSYGYTF. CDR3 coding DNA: TGTGCCAGCAGATGGGACAGCTATGGCTACACCTTC.

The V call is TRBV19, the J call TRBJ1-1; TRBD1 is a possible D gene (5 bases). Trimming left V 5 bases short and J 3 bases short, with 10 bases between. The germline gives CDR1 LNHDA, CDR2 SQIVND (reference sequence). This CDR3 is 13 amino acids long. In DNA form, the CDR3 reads TGTGCCAGTAGTGACCGGGGGTACACTGAAGCTTTCTTT. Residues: CASSDRGYTEAFF.